This T cell receptor beta chain was retrieved from a study of cytomegalovirus exposure and HLA in healthy donors. At the level of the study: An earlier analysis identified some 110 million unique TCR beta sequences in 150 million to 200 million T cells. The Caucasian-associated ancestry cluster held roughly 81% of a few hundred genotyped donors. Study-wide results and limits: Cytomegalovirus association was listed for about 150 TCR beta chains.

Regarding this clone: The antigen remains undetermined.

The germline V gene has CDR1 SEHNR and CDR2 FQNEAQ (reference sequence). This CDR3 has 17 residues. With V trimmed by 1 base and J by 3 bases, 6 bases remained unmatched. PCR primers comprised 60 Vbeta and 13 Jbeta primers. Generated by immunoSEQ multiplex PCR, the TCRdb table keeps only in-frame clones and is missing some. The sample holds roughly 100,000 clones, about 80% seen once. Sequenced input: PBMCs. This chain connects TRBV7-9 to TRBJ1-2, with TRBD1 matching 12 bases. This sequence originates from a man aged 30 to 45 in good health and CMV-seronegative. This CDR3 reads CASSLEGTGGADYGYTF. CDR3 DNA sequence: TGTGCCAGCAGCTTAGAGGGGACAGGGGGCGCGGACTATGGCTACACCTTC.